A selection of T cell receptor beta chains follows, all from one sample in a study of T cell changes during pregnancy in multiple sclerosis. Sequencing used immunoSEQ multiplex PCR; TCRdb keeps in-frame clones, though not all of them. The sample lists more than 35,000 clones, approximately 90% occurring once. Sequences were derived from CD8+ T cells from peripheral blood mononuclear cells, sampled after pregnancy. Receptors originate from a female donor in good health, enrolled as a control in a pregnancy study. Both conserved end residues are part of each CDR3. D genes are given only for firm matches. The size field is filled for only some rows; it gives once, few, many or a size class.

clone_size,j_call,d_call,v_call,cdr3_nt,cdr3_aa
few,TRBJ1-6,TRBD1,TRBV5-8,TGTGCCAGCAGCTTACAGGGGAAGGATAATTCACCCCTCCACTTT,CASSLQGKDNSPLHF
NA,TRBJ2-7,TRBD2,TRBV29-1,TGCAGCGTTGTCGGGGGGAACTCCTACGAGCAGTACTTC,CSVVGGNSYEQYF
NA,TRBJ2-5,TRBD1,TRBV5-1,TGCGCCAGCAGCTTAACAGGGGGCTTCTCTAGGGGGAAAGAGACCCAGTACTTC,CASSLTGGFSRGKETQYF
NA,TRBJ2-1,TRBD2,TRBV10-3,TGTGCCATAGCTAGCGGGGTCATGAATGAGCAGTTCTTC,CAIASGVMNEQFF
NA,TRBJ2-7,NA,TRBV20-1,TGCAGTGCTCGGGAGTCCTACGAGCAGTACTTC,CSARESYEQYF
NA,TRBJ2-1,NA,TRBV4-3,TGCGCCAGCAGCCAAGACCCCGACAACTCCTACAATGAGCAGTTCTTC,CASSQDPDNSYNEQFF
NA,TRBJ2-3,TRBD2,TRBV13,TGTGCCAGCGCGGGGGGCCTCACAGATACGCAGTATTTT,CASAGGLTDTQYF
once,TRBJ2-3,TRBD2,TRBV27,TGTGCCAGCAGTCCCGGACTAGCGGGGGGGGTAGATACGCAGTATTTT,CASSPGLAGGVDTQYF
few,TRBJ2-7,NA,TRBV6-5,TGTGCCAGCAGTTTATGGACAGCAAAGTACGAGCAGTACTTC,CASSLWTAKYEQYF
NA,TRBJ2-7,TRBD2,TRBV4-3,TGCGCCAGCAGCCAAGACCTTCAGCCGACGGGGGGTGACGAGCAGTACTTC,CASSQDLQPTGGDEQYF
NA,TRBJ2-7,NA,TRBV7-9,TGTGCCAGCACCCTAGCTATTAGTCCCTACGAGCAGTACTTC,CASTLAISPYEQYF
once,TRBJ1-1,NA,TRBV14,TGTGCCAGCAGCCCTCCCTTCGGGGGGGCGAACACTGAAGCTTTCTTT,CASSPPFGGANTEAFF
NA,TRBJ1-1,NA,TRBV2,TGTGCCAGCTCAGGGGCGGTGAACACTGAAGCTTTCTTT,CASSGAVNTEAFF
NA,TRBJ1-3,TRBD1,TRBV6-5,TGTGCCAGCACCCCACAGGGGGCGCTTGGAAACACCATATATTTT,CASTPQGALGNTIYF
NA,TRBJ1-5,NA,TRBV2,TGTGCCAGCAGTCCCCTCGGGTCGGAGGCCGATCAGCCCCAGCATTTT,CASSPLGSEADQPQHF
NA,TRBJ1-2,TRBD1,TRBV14,TGTGCCTGGACAGGGAACTATGGCTACACCTTC,CAWTGNYGYTF
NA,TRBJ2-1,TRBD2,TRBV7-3,TGTGCCAGCAGCCCCTCTAGCGGGGGGGCTCTTCATGAGCAGTTCTTC,CASSPSSGGALHEQFF
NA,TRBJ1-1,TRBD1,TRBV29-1,TGCAGCGCCCCCACAGGGGTAATCACTGAAGCTTTCTTT,CSAPTGVITEAFF
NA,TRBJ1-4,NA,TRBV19,TGTGCCAGTAGTATCCCACAGGAGAGATATGAAAAACTGTTTTTT,CASSIPQERYEKLFF
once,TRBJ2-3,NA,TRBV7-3,TGTGCCAGCAGCCAAGCGGAGGCGTCAGATACGCAGTATTTT,CASSQAEASDTQYF
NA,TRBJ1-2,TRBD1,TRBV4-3,TGCGCCAGCAGCCAAGCCCTCCGGACAGGGCGCTATGGCTACACCTTC,CASSQALRTGRYGYTF
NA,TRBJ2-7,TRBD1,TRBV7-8,TGTGCCAGCAGCTTATCCCCGGGACAGTTGGACGAGCAGTACTTC,CASSLSPGQLDEQYF
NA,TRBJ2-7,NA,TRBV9,TGTGCCAGCAGCGTCAGCGGCCCCAACGAGCAGTACTTC,CASSVSGPNEQYF
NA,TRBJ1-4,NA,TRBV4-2,TGTGCCAGCAGCCAGGTATCAGGGGTACGGGAAAAACTGTTTTTT,CASSQVSGVREKLFF
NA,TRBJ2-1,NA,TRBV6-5,TGTGCCAGCAGCGATTTACAGGGTCAGGAGCAGTTCTTC,CASSDLQGQEQFF
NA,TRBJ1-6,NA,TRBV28,TGTGCCAGCAGTCTGACAGTGGGGAATTCACCCCTCCACTTT,CASSLTVGNSPLHF
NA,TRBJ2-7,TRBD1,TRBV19,TGTGCCAGTAGGGGACAGGGGGCCTTCGAGCAGTACTTC,CASRGQGAFEQYF
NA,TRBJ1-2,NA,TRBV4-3,TGCGCCAGCAGCCAACTCGACAGATACTATGGCTACACCTTC,CASSQLDRYYGYTF
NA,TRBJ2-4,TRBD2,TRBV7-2,TGTGCCAGCAGCTTAGCGTCTAGCGGGGGAGCCAAAAACATTCAGTACTTC,CASSLASSGGAKNIQYF
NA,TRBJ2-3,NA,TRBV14,TGTGCCAGCAGCCAAGACCACCTACAGGGTTACACAGATACGCAGTATTTT,CASSQDHLQGYTDTQYF
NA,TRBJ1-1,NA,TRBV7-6,TGTGCCAGCAGCTTAGTTGGCCCTAGGGAGGGAGCTTTCTTT,CASSLVGPREGAFF
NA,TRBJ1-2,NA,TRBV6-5,TGTGCCAGCAGGTCCGGGAGGACCTATGGCTACACCTTC,CASRSGRTYGYTF
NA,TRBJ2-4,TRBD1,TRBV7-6,TGTGCCAGCAGCCAGAGACAGGGAGAGGACATTCAGTACTTC,CASSQRQGEDIQYF
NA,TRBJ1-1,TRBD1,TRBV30,TGTGCCGGTCCCGGGACAGGGTCTGAAGCTTTCTTT,CAGPGTGSEAFF
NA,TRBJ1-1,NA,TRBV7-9,TGTGCCAGCAGCGCTCCGGGAGACACTGAAGCTTTCTTT,CASSAPGDTEAFF
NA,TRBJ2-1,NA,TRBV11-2,TGTGCCAGCAGCTTAGATTTTGGAGAAAACAATGAGCAGTTCTTC,CASSLDFGENNEQFF
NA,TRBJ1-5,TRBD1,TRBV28,TGTGCCAGCAGTGGACCGGGACAGAATCAGCCCCAGCATTTT,CASSGPGQNQPQHF
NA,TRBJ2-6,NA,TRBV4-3,TGCGCCAGCAGCCAAGGGGCCGGTCAGGGCTCTGGGGCCAACGTCCTGACTTTC,CASSQGAGQGSGANVLTF
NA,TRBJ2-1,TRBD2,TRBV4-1,TGCGCCAGCAGCCAAAAAATACCTAGCGGGGGGTACAATGAGCAGTTCTTC,CASSQKIPSGGYNEQFF
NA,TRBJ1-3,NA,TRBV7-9,TGTGCCAGCAGCTCCCCCCAAAAAAACACCATATATTTT,CASSSPQKNTIYF
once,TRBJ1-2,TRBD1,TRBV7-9,TGTGCCAGCAGCTTACCGACAGGGGAGCTTAACTATGGCTACACCTTC,CASSLPTGELNYGYTF
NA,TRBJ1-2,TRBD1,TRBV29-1,TGCAGCGTTGGTCCGGACAGGAACTATGGCTACACCTTC,CSVGPDRNYGYTF
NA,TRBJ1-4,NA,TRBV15,TGTGCCACCAGGGACGGGGAGGAAAAACTGTTTTTT,CATRDGEEKLFF
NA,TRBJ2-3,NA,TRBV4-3,TGCGCCAGCAGCCAAGATCCATCGACGGGGGATACGCAGTATTTT,CASSQDPSTGDTQYF
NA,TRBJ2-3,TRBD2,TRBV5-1,TGCGCCAGCAGCGGGGCTGGGGGGGTTTCTCAGTATTTT,CASSGAGGVSQYF
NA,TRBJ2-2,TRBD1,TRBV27,TGTGCCAGCAGTTTGGTGACAGGGTACACCGGGGAGCTGTTTTTT,CASSLVTGYTGELFF
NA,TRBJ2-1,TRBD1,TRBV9,TGTGCCAGCAGCGTAGAGGGACAGGGGAGGGGTGAGCAGTTCTTC,CASSVEGQGRGEQFF
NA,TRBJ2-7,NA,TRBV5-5,TGTGCCAGCAGCGACCGGGACACATACTACGAGCAGTACTTC,CASSDRDTYYEQYF
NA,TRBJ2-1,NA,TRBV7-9,TGTGCCAGCAGCTTCGGCAGGGACAATGAGCAGTTCTTC,CASSFGRDNEQFF
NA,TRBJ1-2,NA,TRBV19,TGTGCCAGTAGTATCCGGGACATACACTATGGCTACACCTTC,CASSIRDIHYGYTF
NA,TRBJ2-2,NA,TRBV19,TGTGCCAGTAGTATGGACGCGGGGGCAAGCGGGGAGCTGTTTTTT,CASSMDAGASGELFF
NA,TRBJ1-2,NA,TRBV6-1,TGTGCCAGCAGTGAGAACAGGGAAGGCTACACCTTC,CASSENREGYTF
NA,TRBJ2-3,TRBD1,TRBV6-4,TGTGCCAGCAGCGCGACAGGGGGCGGGAAAGATACGCAGTATTTT,CASSATGGGKDTQYF
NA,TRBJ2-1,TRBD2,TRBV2,TGTGCCCGGGGGGGCGTTGAGGAGCAGTTCTTC,CARGGVEEQFF
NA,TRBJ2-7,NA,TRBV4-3,TGCGCCAGCAGCTACCGGACGGGAAACTACGAGCAGTACTTC,CASSYRTGNYEQYF